This TCR beta chain came from a study of regulatory T cells in long-lasting Graves disease. Time point indicated: persistent/refractory GD, antithyroid drugs over 5 years with positive TRAb. The TCR library was made from RNA extracted from PBMCs. Patients came from an endocrinology department in Xi'an, China. Arm-PCR of CDR3 regions with iRepertoire HTBI primers generated TCR beta libraries. TCRdb ran MiXCR on the multiplex PCR reads and lists one entry per CDR3 protein. The data contain approximately 690,000 distinct CDR3 sequences, roughly 30% of them singletons. This specimen consisted of peripheral blood mononuclear cells (PBMCs), obtained when the disease was refractory, from a patient treated with antithyroid drugs. This TCR was recovered from a female donor with Graves disease.

The DNA for the CDR3 is TGCGCCAGCAGCCCGATAGACAGGGAAATCGACGAGCAGTACTTC. This sequence encodes CASSPIDREIDEQYF. The V call is TRBV4-1, the J call TRBJ2-7, with 7 positions matching TRBD1. The CDR3 has 15 amino acids. Unmatched junction bases numbered 11, after V lost 4 bases and J lost 5 bases. From germline, CDR1 is MGHRA and CDR2 YSYEKL.